These 10 T cell receptor beta chains originate from one sample sequenced in a study of blood T cells in healthy people across ages. A second PCR, run for about 7 to 11 cycles, used a sample-barcoded 5' primer plus a J-beta primer mix. TCRdb itself ran the 5' RACE reads through MiXCR, one entry per CDR3 protein. The sample has some 900,000 distinct CDR3 sequences, under 30% seen once. Specimen: blood. These receptors were collected from a woman over 75 in good health.

This clonotype was recorded many times. The V call is TRBV7-9, the J call TRBJ2-1; no firm D call. The CDR3 is made up of 19 amino acids. The V and J ends lost 1 base and 0 bases respectively, with 19 bases between them. Looked up from germline, CDR1 is SEHNR and CDR2 is FQNEAQ (reference sequence). The CDR3 protein is CASSLEWARLPNSYNEQFF. Written as DNA, the CDR3 is TGTGCCAGCAGCTTAGAATGGGCAAGATTACCTAACTCCTACAATGAGCAGTTCTTC.

This chain uses TRBV10-2 with TRBJ2-7; D call uncertain. Germline V lookup: CDR1 WSHSY, CDR2 SAAADI. V lost 5 bases and J 3 bases, leaving 14 bases between the germline ends. The CDR3 loop spans 14 amino acids. The CDR3, as DNA: TGCGCCAGCAGTAGCTCACCGCCGAACTACGAGCAGTACTTC. This sequence encodes CASSSSPPNYEQYF.

The table lists this clonotype with many counts. V is TRBV3-1 and J is TRBJ2-1; D could derive from TRBD1 or TRBD2 (5 bases each). The CDR3 is 17 amino acids. Trimming pared 1 base from V and 0 bases from J, leaving 13 bases between. CDR1 is LGHDT and CDR2 is YNNKEL in the germline V gene (reference sequence). CDR3 DNA sequence: TGTGCCAGCAGCCAAGTCTATTGGGGGAGCTCCTACAATGAGCAGTTCTTC. Translation: CASSQVYWGSSYNEQFF.

There are many counts of this clonotype. The chain employs TRBV12-3 or TRBV12-4 and TRBJ1-1; D remains unclear. There are 15 residues in the CDR3. V lost 5 bases, J lost 2 bases, and 15 bases lay in between. The CDR3 DNA sequence: TGTGCCAGCAGTCCTCGGATGGTTTTCAACACTGAAGCTTTCTTT. It is translated as CASSPRMVFNTEAFF.

The chain employs TRBV27 and TRBJ2-7; 10 positions match TRBD1. This CDR3 comprises 14 residues. Trimming removed 7 bases from V and 3 bases from J; junction bases left unmatched: 6. The germline gives CDR1 MNHEY, CDR2 SMNVEV (reference sequence). The CDR3 sequence: CASNTGTGVYEQYF. CDR3 coding DNA: TGTGCCAGCAACACCGGGACAGGGGTCTACGAGCAGTACTTC.

This clonotype was detected many times. The rearrangement uses TRBV6-1 and TRBJ2-3, with 9 bases fitting TRBD2. The CDR3 extends over 16 amino acids. Trimming at V came to 5 bases and at J to 6 bases, leaving 12 bases not matched to a gene. Per germline, CDR1 MNHNS and CDR2 SASEGT. The CDR3 is CASSLRLSGGPDTQYF. The CDR3 DNA sequence: TGTGCCAGCAGTCTGAGGCTTAGCGGGGGACCCGATACGCAGTATTTT.

This clonotype was detected a few times. The chain uses TRBV20-1 and TRBJ1-2; D gene unclear. Germline values: CDR1 DFQATT, CDR2 SNEGSKA (reference sequence). This CDR3 has 13 amino acids. The ends were cut back, 6 bases at V and 2 bases at J, with 13 bases in the middle. CDR3 bases: TGCAGTGCCAAAGGCGCCGTAAACTATGGCTACACCTTC. Translated: CSAKGAVNYGYTF.

This clonotype has at least ten counts. This chain links TRBV3-1 with TRBJ2-1; 7 bases align to TRBD1. Germline lookup yields CDR1 LGHDT and CDR2 YNNKEL (reference sequence). The CDR3 contains 15 residues. The junction had 6 bases not matched to a gene; V was cut back by 0 bases and J by 7 bases. CDR3 loop: CASSQEGSRGNEQFF. The CDR3 DNA reads as TGTGCCAGCAGCCAAGAGGGTAGCAGGGGGAATGAGCAGTTCTTC.

This clonotype was counted many times. The chain carries TRBV20-1 and TRBJ2-3; 10 nucleotides align to TRBD1. The CDR3 is made up of 14 amino acids. Germline-derived CDR1 and CDR2 are DFQATT and SNEGSKA (reference sequence). V lost 6 bases, J lost 0 bases, and 3 bases stayed unmatched. CDR3 sequence: CSARTGGSTDTQYF. In DNA form, the CDR3 reads TGCAGTGCCAGGACAGGGGGAAGCACAGATACGCAGTATTTT.

This clonotype has ten or more counts. The chain links TRBV13 to TRBJ2-5, with 8 bases matching TRBD1. This CDR3 spans 16 amino acids. Per the germline V gene, CDR1 is PRHDT and CDR2 is FYEKMQ (reference sequence). Trimming removed 5 bases from V and 2 bases from J; junction bases left unmatched: 10. The CDR3 spells CASSPTGTGFQETQYF. The CDR3 coding sequence is TGTGCCAGCAGCCCAACCGGGACAGGTTTTCAAGAGACCCAGTACTTC.